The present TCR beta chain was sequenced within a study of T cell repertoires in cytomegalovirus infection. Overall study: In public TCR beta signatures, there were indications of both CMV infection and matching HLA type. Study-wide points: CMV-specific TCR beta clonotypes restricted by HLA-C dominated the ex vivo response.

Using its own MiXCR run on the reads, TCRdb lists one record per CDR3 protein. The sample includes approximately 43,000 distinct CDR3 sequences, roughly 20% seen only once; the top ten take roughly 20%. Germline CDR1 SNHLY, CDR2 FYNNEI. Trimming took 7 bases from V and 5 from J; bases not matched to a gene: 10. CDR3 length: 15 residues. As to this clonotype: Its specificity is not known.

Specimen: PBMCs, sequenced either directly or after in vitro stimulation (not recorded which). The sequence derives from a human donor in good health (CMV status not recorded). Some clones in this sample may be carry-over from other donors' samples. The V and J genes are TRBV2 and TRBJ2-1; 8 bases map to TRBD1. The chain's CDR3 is CASTLPGQDDNEQFF. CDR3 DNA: TGTGCCAGCACTCTTCCGGGACAGGACGACAATGAGCAGTTCTTC. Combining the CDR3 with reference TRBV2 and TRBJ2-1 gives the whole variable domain EPEVTQTPSHQVTQMGQEVILRCVPISNHLYFYWYRQILGQKVEFLVSFYNNEISEKSEIFDDQFSVERPDGSNFTLKIRSTKLEDSAMYFCASTLPGQDDNEQFFGPGTRLTVL.